Below are 11 T cell receptor beta chains sequenced from a single sample in a study of shared clonotypes between healthy human individuals. Sequencing used immunoSEQ multiplex PCR; TCRdb keeps in-frame clones, though not all of them. The data contain about 1 million clones, around 74% of them singletons. Material for sequencing was memory CD4+ T cells sorted from blood. Documented subset: CD45RA-negative fraction. All receptors come from a man younger than 35 in good health.

This chain links TRBV28 with TRBJ2-1, with D tentatively TRBD2 (6 bases). V was shortened by 7 bases and J by 6 bases, with 19 bases between the two germline ends. Germline CDR1 reads MDHEN; CDR2 reads SYDVKM. The CDR3 runs 15 residues. CDR3 nucleotides: TGTGCCAGCACGTCTGGAGGGCAGGGTCGCAATGAGCAGTTCTTC. The encoded protein is CASTSGGQGRNEQFF.

With regard to this clone: This sample also contains other DNA sequences that code for the same CDR3. The gene calls are TRBV5-1 and TRBJ2-5, with D perhaps matching TRBD1 or TRBD2 (5 bases each). The length of the CDR3 is 14 residues. V was shortened by 3 bases and J by 2 bases, with 11 bases between the two germline ends. CDR1 SGHRS and CDR2 YFSETQ come from the germline V gene. For the CDR3, the DNA is TGCGCCAGCAGCTCCGCCGGGGCTCAAGAGACCCAGTACTTC. Translation: CASSSAGAQETQYF.

This clone was found a few times. The chain is built from TRBV6-6 and TRBJ1-1; D is undetermined. V gave up 5 bases and J gave up 1 base, with 8 bases separating them. The CDR3 is 13 amino acids. Germline CDR1 is MNHNY and CDR2 is SVGAGI (reference sequence). For the CDR3, the DNA is TGTGCCAGCAGTGCCGACACGAACACTGAAGCTTTCTTT. It specifies CASSADTNTEAFF.

The V gene is TRBV5-6, the J gene TRBJ2-5, with TRBD1 as a possible D gene (6 bases). Germline CDR1 and CDR2: SGHDT and YYEEEE. The CDR3 has 15 residues. Trimming removed 5 bases at V and 0 bases at J, with 14 bases between. In DNA, the CDR3 is TGTGCCAGCAGTCGGACAGAGGGGTACCAAGAGACCCAGTACTTC. This translates into CASSRTEGYQETQYF.

About this clone: Relative to the germline gene, one junction end is altered; a read error may explain this. V is TRBV7-7 and J is TRBJ1-2; 7 bases match TRBD1. The V gene's germline CDR1 is SSHAT and CDR2 FNYEAQ (reference sequence). The CDR3 sequence is 16 residues long. CDR3 nucleotides: TGTGCTAGCAGCCCCTCTCGGCAGGGGGTTAACTATGGCTACACCTTC. Amino acid sequence: CASSPSRQGVNYGYTF.

The chain joins TRBV5-8 to TRBJ2-3; D might be TRBD1 (7 bases). The V and J ends lost 2 bases and 2 bases respectively, with 15 bases between them. Germline V gene sequence: CDR1 SGHTS, CDR2 YDEGEE. The CDR3 is made up of 16 amino acids. CDR3 nucleotide sequence: TGTGCCAGCAGCTTCGCAGGGGGGCCATTCACAGATACGCAGTATTTT. Amino acid sequence: CASSFAGGPFTDTQYF.

In this sample, this clone turned up many times. This chain uses TRBV2 with TRBJ1-1, with D possibly being TRBD1 (5 bases). V was clipped by 4 bases and J by 4 bases, with 10 bases between them. The CDR3 sequence is 13 residues long. Germline V lookup: CDR1 SNHLY, CDR2 FYNNEI. The CDR3 nucleotides read TGTGCCAGCAGTGTCAGGGTTGGCACTGAAGCTTTCTTT. Translated, it gives CASSVRVGTEAFF.

The genes are TRBV28 and TRBJ1-4; D uncertain. Trimming pared 7 bases from V and 7 bases from J, leaving 10 bases between. CDR1 is MDHEN and CDR2 is SYDVKM in the germline V gene. The CDR3 runs to 12 residues. CDR3 loop: CASNGLGEKLFF. DNA of the CDR3: TGTGCCAGCAACGGGCTTGGTGAAAAACTGTTTTTT.

Remarks on this clone: Distinct nucleotide sequences in the sample also encode this CDR3. The V call is TRBV7-2, the J call TRBJ2-1, with D possibly TRBD2 on 6 matching bases. From germline, CDR1 is SGHTA and CDR2 FQGNSA. V lost 3 bases and J lost 0, with 9 bases in between. CDR3 length equals 15 residues. The CDR3 DNA reads TGTGCCAGCAGCTTGGGTAGCGGCTCCTACAATGAGCAGTTCTTC. This sequence encodes CASSLGSGSYNEQFF.

This clone was seen a single time. The rearrangement links TRBV30 to TRBJ2-7; D is unclear. The CDR3 sequence is 13 residues long. The V gene's germline CDR1 is GTSNPN and CDR2 SVGIG (reference sequence). Deletions cut 1 base from V and 7 bases from J, with 14 bases between. This CDR3 is CAWSEDFEVEQYF. DNA of the CDR3: TGTGCCTGGAGTGAGGATTTCGAGGTTGAGCAGTACTTC.

In the case of this clone: Within the sample, other DNA sequences also encode this same CDR3. This rearrangement joins TRBV30 to TRBJ1-1; D uncertain. This CDR3 spans 13 amino acids. V gave up 2 bases and J gave up 2 bases, with 9 bases separating them. Germline CDR1 is GTSNPN and CDR2 is SVGIG (reference sequence). CDR3 protein: CAWSRAANTEAFF. The CDR3 DNA is TGTGCCTGGAGTAGAGCAGCCAACACTGAAGCTTTCTTT.